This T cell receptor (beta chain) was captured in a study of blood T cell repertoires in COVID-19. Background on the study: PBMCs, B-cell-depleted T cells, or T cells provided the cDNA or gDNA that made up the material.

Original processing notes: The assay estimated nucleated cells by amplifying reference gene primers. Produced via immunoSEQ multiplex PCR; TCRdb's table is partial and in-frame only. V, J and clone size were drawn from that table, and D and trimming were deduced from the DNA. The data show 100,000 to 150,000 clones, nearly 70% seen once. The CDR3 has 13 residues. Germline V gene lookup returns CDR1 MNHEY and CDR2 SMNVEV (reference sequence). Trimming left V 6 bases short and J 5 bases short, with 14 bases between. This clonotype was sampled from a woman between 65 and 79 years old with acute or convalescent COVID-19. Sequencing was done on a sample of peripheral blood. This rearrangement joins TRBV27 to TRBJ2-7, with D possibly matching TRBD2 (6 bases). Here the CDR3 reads CASRDSGRHEQYF. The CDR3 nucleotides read TGTGCCAGCAGGGATTCCGGGAGACACGAGCAGTACTTC.